Detailed here is one TCR beta chain. What antigen it recognizes has not been identified. Per-nucleotide qualities are absent, and no much larger clonotype sits a single base away. Participants in the prospective study were aged roughly 18 to 100 years, lived in 24 United States geographic areas, and enrolled through a virtual design. To assign participants to cohorts, the prospective study relied on clinical history that participants themselves reported in a screening survey and a study questionnaire. Recovered participants in ImmuneRACE Cohort 3 were defined as having two consecutive negative NP/OP PCR tests, clearance from a healthcare professional, or resolution of symptoms. Each participant in the prospective study had whole blood, serum and a nasopharyngeal or oropharyngeal swab collected by mobile phlebotomists. Over a roughly two-month period, participants in the prospective study had the option of providing additional blood draws and questionnaires. Blood samples from the prospective study were shipped frozen or at room temperature prior to DNA extraction.

The CDR1 and CDR2 encoded by the germline V gene (reference sequence) are LNHDA and SQIVND. Spanning cysteine to phenylalanine, the CDR3 consists of 13 amino acids. CDR3 DNA is the only sequence kept; it has 39 bases, read in frame from the first base. V gives up 2 bases and J gives up 1 base, and the segment between their germline ends measures 6 bases. The immunoSEQ Assay, a bias-controlled multiplex PCR, was used to amplify TCRbeta CDR3 regions from genomic DNA. The study's own analysis went as follows. Nucleated cell counts per sample were estimated from amplification of reference gene primers within the assay. To quantify the absolute abundance of each unique TCRbeta CDR3 rearrangement, sequence reads were collapsed and filtered. For each sample, productive Simpson clonality was calculated as the square root of Simpson's diversity index over productive rearrangements. Held by TCRdb, this immuneACCESS table contains in-frame sequences only and omits some clones. Under half of the omission traces to an unresolved V gene where checked; the cause of the rest is unknown. Clone size and the V and J calls come from that table; the DNA yielded D and trimming. The sample table contains about 310,000 clones; only one count was recorded for 75% to 90% of them. The ten largest clonotypes hold roughly 2.3% of the sample.

This entry is derived from a study of blood T cell repertoires in COVID-19 (dated by TCRdb to about 2020). Some background on the complete study: Samples from collaborators originated in the United States, Italy and Spain and spanned both the acute and convalescent phases of COVID-19. A freely available public database, intended as a resource for researchers studying the immune response to SARS-CoV-2, is where the repertoires were released. Where HLA class I and class II types were available, the types were taken from metadata supplied by the sample provider, not from assay-based typing. A de-identified subject ID, COVID-19 status, age in years and sex were almost always included in the sample metadata. Samples came from the ongoing ImmuneRACE study (first 160 participants) plus 1,254 subjects from 6 global collaborators. The material from the prospective study consisted of cDNA or gDNA derived from T cells, B-cell-depleted T cells, or PBMCs. Subjects who had been exposed to COVID-19, were actively infected with it, or had recovered from it provided the deeply sampled blood TCRbeta repertoires that made up the dataset. The paper as a whole reports these results and caveats: How much clinical and demographic metadata was included differed by source and by participant, and the metadata was provided uncurated.

Sequenced: PBMCs or T cells enriched from blood (not recorded which). The rearranged chain carries TRBV19 and TRBJ2-7, with TRBD2 tentatively as D gene (5 bases match). This TCR was sampled from a man aged 25-40 years who had recovered from COVID-19. The sequence in DNA is TGTGCCAGTAGTATACCGGGATCCTACGAGCAGTACTTC. Translated, it gives CASSIPGSYEQYF. Extended through the reference TRBV19 and TRBJ2-7 proteins, this CDR3 yields the full variable domain: DGGITQSPKYLFRKEGQNVTLSCEQNLNHDAMYWYRQDPGQGLRLIYYSQIVNDFQKGDIAEGYSVSREKKESFPLTVTSAQKNPTAFYLCASSIPGSYEQYFGPGTRLTVT.